The clone carrying this T cell receptor (beta chain) was detected a few times. These data originate in a study of OX40 agonist ivuxolimab in advanced cancers. Assay: immunoSEQ multiplex PCR; the TCRdb copy retains only in-frame clones and omits some. The data show 77,000 or so clones, approximately 80% seen once. V lost 6 bases and J lost 1, with 9 bases in between. CDR1 is MNHEY, CDR2 SVGAGI, per germline. This CDR3 is 14 amino acids long. The TCR originated in an adult with an advanced solid tumor such as melanoma, head and neck, liver or kidney cancer. Sequenced material: CD4+ or CD8+ T cells sorted from blood, taken in a trial of the OX40 agonist ivuxolimab. V and J are TRBV6-5 and TRBJ2-2; tentative D call: TRBD1 (6 bases). DNA for the CDR3: TGTGCCAGCAGAAACAGGGTGAACACCGGGGAGCTGTTTTTT. This codes for CASRNRVNTGELFF.